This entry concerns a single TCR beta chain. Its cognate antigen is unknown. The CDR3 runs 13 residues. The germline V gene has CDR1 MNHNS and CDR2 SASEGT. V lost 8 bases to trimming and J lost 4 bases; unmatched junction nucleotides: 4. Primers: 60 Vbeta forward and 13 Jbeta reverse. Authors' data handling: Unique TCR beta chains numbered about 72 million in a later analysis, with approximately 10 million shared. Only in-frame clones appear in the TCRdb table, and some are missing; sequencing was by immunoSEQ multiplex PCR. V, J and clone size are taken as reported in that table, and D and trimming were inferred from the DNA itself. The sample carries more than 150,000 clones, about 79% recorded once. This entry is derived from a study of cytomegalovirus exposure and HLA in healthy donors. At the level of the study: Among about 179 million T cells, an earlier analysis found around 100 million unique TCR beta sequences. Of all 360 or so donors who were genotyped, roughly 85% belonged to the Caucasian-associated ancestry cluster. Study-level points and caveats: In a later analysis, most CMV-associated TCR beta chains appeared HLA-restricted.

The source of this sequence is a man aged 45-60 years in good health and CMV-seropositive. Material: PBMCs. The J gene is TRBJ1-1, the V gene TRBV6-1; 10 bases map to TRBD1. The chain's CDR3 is CASDRGPGTEAFF. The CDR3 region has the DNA TGTGCCAGCGACAGGGGGCCGGGCACTGAAGCTTTCTTT.